This TCR beta chain was sequenced in a study of identical twins. A word on this clonotype: Its antigen is not known.

Findings and limits, study-wide: Findings came from cross-sectional statistics, without long-term follow-up of donors.

TCRdb recomputed calls from the 5' RACE reads with MiXCR, one row per CDR3 protein. Of roughly 770,000 distinct CDR3 sequences in the sample, roughly 18% are singletons; the top ten hold roughly 13%. The CDR3 is 16 residues long. V shed 4 bases, J shed 1 base, and the junction held 6 bases outside the gene matches. Germline V gene data show CDR1 as SGHRS and CDR2 as YFSETQ. In addition, the sample was reused for a study of T cells expressing NK-cell markers.

The TCR sequence derives from a young woman in good health. The sample consisted of PBMCs. This chain uses TRBV5-1 with TRBJ2-5; 11 nucleotides agree with TRBD2. CDR3 in DNA: TGCGCCAGCAGCACCGCTAGCGGGAGGTCCCAAGAGACCCAGTACTTC. This translates into CASSTASGRSQETQYF. Combining the CDR3 with reference TRBV5-1 and TRBJ2-5 gives the whole variable domain KAGVTQTPRYLIKTRGQQVTLSCSPISGHRSVSWYQQTPGQGLQFLFEYFSETQRNKGNFPGRFSGRQFSNSRSEMNVSTLELGDSALYLCASSTASGRSQETQYFGPGTRLLVL.